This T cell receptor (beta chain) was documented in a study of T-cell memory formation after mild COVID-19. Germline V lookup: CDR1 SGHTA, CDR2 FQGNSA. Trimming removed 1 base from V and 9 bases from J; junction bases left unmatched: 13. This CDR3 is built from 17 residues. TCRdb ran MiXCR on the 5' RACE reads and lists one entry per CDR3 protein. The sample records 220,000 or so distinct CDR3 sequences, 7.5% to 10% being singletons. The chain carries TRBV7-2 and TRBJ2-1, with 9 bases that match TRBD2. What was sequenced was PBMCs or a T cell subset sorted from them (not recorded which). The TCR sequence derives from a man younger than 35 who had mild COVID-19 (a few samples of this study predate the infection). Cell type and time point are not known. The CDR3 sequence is CASSLVVLAGQSGEQFF. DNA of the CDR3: TGTGCCAGCAGCTTAGTTGTGCTAGCGGGGCAAAGTGGTGAGCAGTTCTTC.